The rows below give T cell receptor beta chains drawn from one sample of a study of T cells in Graves' hyperthyroidism and ophthalmopathy. TCRdb ran MiXCR on the multiplex PCR reads and lists one entry per CDR3 protein. The sample yields 360,000 or so distinct CDR3 sequences, 12% to 15% seen once. The sequenced material came from blood. The receptors derive from a woman in her sixties with Graves' ophthalmopathy. Both conserved end residues are part of each CDR3. The D gene is left open where the match is weak. Size is stated for part of the rows, as once, few or many counts, or as a class when the clone is expanded.

D gene: .; clone size: .; J gene: TRBJ1-2; V gene: TRBV29-1; CDR3 protein: CSVGGRDYGYTF; CDR3 DNA: TGCAGCGTAGGTGGGAGAGACTATGGCTACACCTTC
D gene: .; clone size: many; J gene: TRBJ2-7; V gene: TRBV5-5; CDR3 protein: CASSRGLDTLWGYEQYF; CDR3 DNA: TGTGCCAGCAGCCGAGGTCTCGACACTCTCTGGGGTTACGAGCAGTACTTC
D gene: .; clone size: many; J gene: TRBJ2-6; V gene: TRBV20-1; CDR3 protein: CSASGGMGSGANVLTF; CDR3 DNA: TGCAGTGCTAGCGGCGGGATGGGGTCTGGGGCCAACGTCCTGACTTTC
D gene: TRBD2; clone size: .; J gene: TRBJ2-3; V gene: TRBV28; CDR3 protein: CASSLFGGSPDTQYF; CDR3 DNA: TGTGCCAGCAGTTTATTTGGCGGGAGCCCAGATACGCAGTATTTT
D gene: TRBD1; clone size: .; J gene: TRBJ1-1; V gene: TRBV7-9; CDR3 protein: CASSSGTGVQNTEAFF; CDR3 DNA: TGTGCCAGCAGCTCCGGGACAGGGGTGCAGAACACTGAAGCTTTCTTT
D gene: .; clone size: many; J gene: TRBJ2-1; V gene: TRBV28; CDR3 protein: CASSSTGGGFGTPHNEQFF; CDR3 DNA: TGTGCCAGCAGTTCCACTGGAGGGGGCTTTGGGACTCCGCACAATGAGCAGTTCTTC
D gene: .; clone size: .; J gene: TRBJ2-7; V gene: TRBV27; CDR3 protein: CASGSLGRAYEQYF; CDR3 DNA: TGTGCCAGCGGTTCTCTCGGACGGGCCTACGAGCAGTACTTC
D gene: TRBD2; clone size: .; J gene: TRBJ2-5; V gene: TRBV19; CDR3 protein: CASRASGEHKTQYF; CDR3 DNA: TGTGCCAGTAGGGCTAGCGGGGAGCATAAGACCCAGTACTTC
D gene: .; clone size: many; J gene: TRBJ2-7; V gene: TRBV28; CDR3 protein: CASSLGTAEQYF; CDR3 DNA: TGTGCCAGCAGTTTAGGGACGGCCGAGCAGTACTTC
D gene: .; clone size: few; J gene: TRBJ2-2; V gene: TRBV5-5; CDR3 protein: CASSLNGAGGELFF; CDR3 DNA: TGTGCCAGCAGCTTGAATGGGGCCGGCGGGGAGCTGTTTTTT
D gene: .; clone size: few; J gene: TRBJ2-3; V gene: TRBV29-1; CDR3 protein: CSHKQLGHTQYF; CDR3 DNA: TGCAGCCACAAGCAGTTGGGCCATACGCAGTATTTT
D gene: .; clone size: many; J gene: TRBJ1-4; V gene: TRBV2; CDR3 protein: CASSQPRVLNEKLFF; CDR3 DNA: TGTGCCAGCAGCCAGCCCCGGGTGCTTAATGAAAAACTGTTTTTT
D gene: .; clone size: many; J gene: TRBJ2-7; V gene: TRBV11-2; CDR3 protein: CASTGLVDEQYF; CDR3 DNA: TGTGCCAGCACGGGACTTGTTGACGAGCAGTACTTC
D gene: TRBD1; clone size: many; J gene: TRBJ2-6; V gene: TRBV6-1; CDR3 protein: CASRTGDRGANVLTF; CDR3 DNA: TGTGCCAGCAGGACAGGGGACAGGGGGGCCAACGTCCTGACTTTC
D gene: TRBD1; clone size: few; J gene: TRBJ1-1; V gene: TRBV4-1; CDR3 protein: CASSQERTGGSFF; CDR3 DNA: TGCGCCAGCAGCCAAGAGAGAACAGGGGGGTCTTTCTTT
D gene: TRBD2; clone size: .; J gene: TRBJ2-3; V gene: TRBV11-2; CDR3 protein: CASSSPSGRTDTQYF; CDR3 DNA: TGTGCCAGCAGCTCGCCTAGCGGCAGAACAGATACGCAGTATTTT
D gene: TRBD2; clone size: .; J gene: TRBJ2-7; V gene: TRBV30; CDR3 protein: CAWGPGLAGNEQYF; CDR3 DNA: TGTGCCTGGGGACCGGGACTAGCGGGAAACGAGCAGTACTTC
D gene: TRBD2; clone size: .; J gene: TRBJ2-5; V gene: TRBV9; CDR3 protein: CASSANELAAGETQYF; CDR3 DNA: TGTGCCAGCAGCGCCAATGAACTAGCGGCGGGGGAGACCCAGTACTTC
D gene: .; clone size: many; J gene: TRBJ1-4; V gene: TRBV7-8; CDR3 protein: CASSLAWGLDNEKLFF; CDR3 DNA: TGTGCCAGCAGCTTAGCGTGGGGGTTGGATAATGAAAAACTGTTTTTT
D gene: .; clone size: many; J gene: TRBJ1-4; V gene: TRBV3-1; CDR3 protein: CASGDEKLFF; CDR3 DNA: TGTGCCAGCGGGGATGAAAAACTGTTTTTT
D gene: .; clone size: many; J gene: TRBJ2-7; V gene: TRBV2; CDR3 protein: CASTPPQGGYEQYF; CDR3 DNA: TGTGCCAGCACCCCTCCCCAGGGTGGCTACGAGCAGTACTTC
D gene: .; clone size: many; J gene: TRBJ1-3; V gene: TRBV7-9; CDR3 protein: CASSSPKGRPFSGNTIYF; CDR3 DNA: TGTGCCAGCAGCTCGCCGAAAGGACGGCCCTTCTCTGGAAACACCATATATTTT
D gene: TRBD1; clone size: many; J gene: TRBJ2-3; V gene: TRBV5-1; CDR3 protein: CASSLGDRGTDTQYF; CDR3 DNA: TGCGCCAGCAGCTTGGGGGACAGGGGGACAGATACGCAGTATTTT
D gene: .; clone size: .; J gene: TRBJ2-7; V gene: TRBV5-1; CDR3 protein: CASSPTSTDYEQYF; CDR3 DNA: TGCGCCAGCAGCCCAACCTCGACAGATTACGAGCAGTACTTC
D gene: TRBD2; clone size: many; J gene: TRBJ2-5; V gene: TRBV5-6; CDR3 protein: CASSWGTIQETQYF; CDR3 DNA: TGTGCCAGCAGCTGGGGGACTATTCAAGAGACCCAGTACTTC
D gene: .; clone size: .; J gene: TRBJ2-6; V gene: TRBV6-1; CDR3 protein: CASHPGGGANVLTF; CDR3 DNA: TGTGCCAGTCATCCCGGGGGCGGGGCCAACGTCCTGACTTTC
D gene: .; clone size: many; J gene: TRBJ1-1; V gene: TRBV2; CDR3 protein: CASSERRGEHMNTEAFF; CDR3 DNA: TGTGCCAGCAGTGAACGGAGGGGGGAGCACATGAACACTGAAGCTTTCTTT
D gene: .; clone size: .; J gene: TRBJ2-3; V gene: TRBV9; CDR3 protein: CASSVDFGDTQYF; CDR3 DNA: TGTGCCAGCAGCGTAGATTTTGGTGATACGCAGTATTTT
D gene: .; clone size: .; J gene: TRBJ1-6; V gene: TRBV11-2; CDR3 protein: CASSLGRADGASPLHF; CDR3 DNA: TGTGCCAGCAGCTTAGGCCGGGCAGACGGTGCCTCACCCCTCCACTTT
D gene: TRBD2; clone size: many; J gene: TRBJ2-1; V gene: TRBV11-3; CDR3 protein: CASSLGTSGTLEQFF; CDR3 DNA: TGTGCCAGCAGCCTAGGGACTAGCGGGACGCTTGAGCAGTTCTTC
D gene: TRBD1; clone size: many; J gene: TRBJ1-6; V gene: TRBV3-1; CDR3 protein: CASSSGQARPLHF; CDR3 DNA: TGTGCCAGCAGCTCCGGACAGGCCAGGCCCCTCCACTTT
D gene: .; clone size: few; J gene: TRBJ2-5; V gene: TRBV5-8; CDR3 protein: CASSRSTIQETQYF; CDR3 DNA: TGTGCCAGCAGCCGAAGCACAATACAAGAGACCCAGTACTTC
D gene: TRBD1; clone size: .; J gene: TRBJ1-1; V gene: TRBV5-1; CDR3 protein: CASSLRDRGSSTEAFF; CDR3 DNA: TGCGCCAGCAGCTTAAGGGACAGGGGCTCGAGCACTGAAGCTTTCTTT
D gene: TRBD1; clone size: .; J gene: TRBJ2-2; V gene: TRBV19; CDR3 protein: CASSVTGGDTGELFF; CDR3 DNA: TGTGCCAGTAGCGTGACAGGGGGCGACACCGGGGAGCTGTTTTTT
D gene: TRBD1; clone size: .; J gene: TRBJ1-5; V gene: TRBV6-2/TRBV6-3; CDR3 protein: CASNNPGTGGSQPQHF; CDR3 DNA: TGTGCCAGCAATAACCCCGGGACAGGGGGCAGTCAGCCCCAGCATTTT
D gene: .; clone size: .; J gene: TRBJ2-1; V gene: TRBV6-5; CDR3 protein: CASSYSTSRNEQFF; CDR3 DNA: TGTGCCAGCAGTTACTCTACTAGCCGTAATGAGCAGTTCTTC
D gene: .; clone size: .; J gene: TRBJ2-7; V gene: TRBV27; CDR3 protein: CASSLQGGAGPSSYEQYF; CDR3 DNA: TGTGCCAGCAGTTTACAAGGCGGGGCGGGACCATCTTCCTACGAGCAGTACTTC
D gene: .; clone size: many; J gene: TRBJ2-5; V gene: TRBV20-1; CDR3 protein: CSATQDQETQYF; CDR3 DNA: TGCAGTGCTACCCAAGACCAAGAGACCCAGTACTTC
D gene: TRBD1; clone size: .; J gene: TRBJ2-2; V gene: TRBV28; CDR3 protein: CASTPGQGPGELFF; CDR3 DNA: TGTGCCAGCACTCCCGGACAGGGTCCCGGGGAGCTGTTTTTT
D gene: .; clone size: many; J gene: TRBJ2-7; V gene: TRBV7-2; CDR3 protein: CASSFREYSYEQYF; CDR3 DNA: TGTGCCAGCAGCTTCCGGGAGTACAGCTACGAGCAGTACTTC
D gene: .; clone size: .; J gene: TRBJ2-1; V gene: TRBV5-6; CDR3 protein: CASSLVYGDEQFF; CDR3 DNA: TGTGCCAGCAGCTTGGTGTATGGGGATGAGCAGTTCTTC
D gene: TRBD2; clone size: few; J gene: TRBJ2-1; V gene: TRBV27; CDR3 protein: CASSPTSGYYNEQFF; CDR3 DNA: TGTGCCAGCAGTCCGACTAGCGGGTATTACAATGAGCAGTTCTTC
D gene: TRBD1; clone size: .; J gene: TRBJ1-1; V gene: TRBV6-2/TRBV6-3; CDR3 protein: CAASRKGAVGTEAFF; CDR3 DNA: TGTGCCGCGTCCCGGAAGGGGGCGGTGGGCACTGAAGCTTTCTTT
D gene: TRBD2; clone size: .; J gene: TRBJ2-3; V gene: TRBV15; CDR3 protein: CATRGVASGGTDTQYF; CDR3 DNA: TGTGCCACCAGGGGGGTAGCTAGCGGGGGCACAGATACGCAGTATTTT
D gene: .; clone size: .; J gene: TRBJ2-5; V gene: TRBV2; CDR3 protein: CASSGGAGTQYF; CDR3 DNA: TGTGCCAGCAGTGGGGGGGCAGGGACCCAGTACTTC
D gene: .; clone size: many; J gene: TRBJ1-1; V gene: TRBV19; CDR3 protein: CASIPHNRNTEAFF; CDR3 DNA: TGTGCCAGTATCCCCCACAACCGGAACACTGAAGCTTTCTTT
D gene: .; clone size: .; J gene: TRBJ1-5; V gene: TRBV30; CDR3 protein: CAWSVRWGNQPQHF; CDR3 DNA: TGTGCCTGGAGTGTACGTTGGGGCAATCAGCCCCAGCATTTT
D gene: .; clone size: many; J gene: TRBJ1-1; V gene: TRBV28; CDR3 protein: CASRLQGDTEAFF; CDR3 DNA: TGTGCCAGCAGGCTACAGGGTGACACTGAAGCTTTCTTT
D gene: .; clone size: .; J gene: TRBJ1-4; V gene: TRBV28; CDR3 protein: CASSNGGTNEKPFF; CDR3 DNA: TGTGCCAGCAGTAATGGAGGTACTAATGAAAAACCGTTTTTT
D gene: TRBD2; clone size: many; J gene: TRBJ2-7; V gene: TRBV18; CDR3 protein: CASSPSGRVEQYF; CDR3 DNA: TGTGCCAGCTCACCCAGCGGGAGGGTTGAGCAGTACTTC
D gene: TRBD1; clone size: many; J gene: TRBJ1-5; V gene: TRBV28; CDR3 protein: CASSLRQGGNQPQHF; CDR3 DNA: TGTGCCAGCAGTTTACGACAGGGAGGCAATCAGCCCCAGCATTTT
D gene: .; clone size: many; J gene: TRBJ2-1; V gene: TRBV12-3/TRBV12-4; CDR3 protein: CASTESGDLEQFF; CDR3 DNA: TGTGCCAGCACTGAATCGGGGGACCTTGAGCAGTTCTTC
D gene: .; clone size: .; J gene: TRBJ1-5; V gene: TRBV20-1; CDR3 protein: CSANSQGGSNQPQHF; CDR3 DNA: TGCAGTGCCAATTCACAGGGTGGCAGCAATCAGCCCCAGCATTTT
D gene: TRBD1; clone size: .; J gene: TRBJ2-2; V gene: TRBV7-9; CDR3 protein: CASSPGTGAGELFF; CDR3 DNA: TGTGCCAGCAGCCCAGGGACAGGGGCCGGGGAGCTGTTTTTT
D gene: .; clone size: few; J gene: TRBJ2-7; V gene: TRBV2; CDR3 protein: CATRGTWRADEQYF; CDR3 DNA: TGTGCCACTAGAGGGACTTGGCGGGCGGACGAGCAGTACTTC
D gene: TRBD1; clone size: many; J gene: TRBJ1-5; V gene: TRBV6-1; CDR3 protein: CASSEGHRDRNQPQHF; CDR3 DNA: TGTGCCAGCAGTGAAGGACACCGGGACAGAAATCAGCCCCAGCATTTT